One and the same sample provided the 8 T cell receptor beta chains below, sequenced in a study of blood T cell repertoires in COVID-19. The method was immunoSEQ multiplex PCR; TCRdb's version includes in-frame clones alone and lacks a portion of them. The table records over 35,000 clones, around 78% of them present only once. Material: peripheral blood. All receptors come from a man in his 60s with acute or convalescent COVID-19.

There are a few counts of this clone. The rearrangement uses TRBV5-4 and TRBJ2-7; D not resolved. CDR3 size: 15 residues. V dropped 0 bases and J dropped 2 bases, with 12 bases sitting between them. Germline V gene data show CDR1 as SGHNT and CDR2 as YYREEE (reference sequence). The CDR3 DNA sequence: TGTGCCAGCAGCTTGGGTACAAACCCCACCTACGAGCAGTACTTC. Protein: CASSLGTNPTYEQYF.

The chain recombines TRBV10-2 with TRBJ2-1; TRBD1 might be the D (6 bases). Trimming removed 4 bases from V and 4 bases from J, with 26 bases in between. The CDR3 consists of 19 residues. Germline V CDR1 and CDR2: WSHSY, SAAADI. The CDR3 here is CASSGSQGRWVMGYNEQFF. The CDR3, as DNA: TGCGCCAGCAGTGGGTCACAGGGTAGATGGGTCATGGGGTACAATGAGCAGTTCTTC.

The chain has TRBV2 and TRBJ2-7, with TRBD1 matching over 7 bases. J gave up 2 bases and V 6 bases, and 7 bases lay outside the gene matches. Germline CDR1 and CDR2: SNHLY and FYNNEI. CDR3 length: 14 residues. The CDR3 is CASRETGPTYEQYF. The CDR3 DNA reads TGTGCCAGCAGGGAGACAGGGCCTACCTACGAGCAGTACTTC.

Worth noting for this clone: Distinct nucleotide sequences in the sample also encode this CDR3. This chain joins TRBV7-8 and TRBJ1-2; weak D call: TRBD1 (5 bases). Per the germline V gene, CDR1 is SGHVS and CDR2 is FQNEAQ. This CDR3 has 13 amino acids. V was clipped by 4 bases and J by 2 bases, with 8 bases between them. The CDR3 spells CASSSDSNYGYTF. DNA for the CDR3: TGTGCCAGCAGCTCAGACAGCAACTATGGCTACACCTTC.

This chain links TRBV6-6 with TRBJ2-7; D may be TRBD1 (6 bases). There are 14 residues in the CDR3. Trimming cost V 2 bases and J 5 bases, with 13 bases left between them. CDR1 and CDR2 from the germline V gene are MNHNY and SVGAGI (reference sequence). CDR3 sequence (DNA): TGTGCCAGCAGTTACGGGGGCCTAGGGGACGAGCAGTACTTC. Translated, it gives CASSYGGLGDEQYF.

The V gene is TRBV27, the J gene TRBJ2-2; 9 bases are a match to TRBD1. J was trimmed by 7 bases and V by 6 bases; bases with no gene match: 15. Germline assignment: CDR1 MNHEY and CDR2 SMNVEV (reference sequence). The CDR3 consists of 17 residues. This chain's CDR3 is CASSRRLMGQGNGELFF. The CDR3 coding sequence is TGTGCCAGCAGCAGAAGACTAATGGGACAGGGAAACGGGGAGCTGTTTTTT.

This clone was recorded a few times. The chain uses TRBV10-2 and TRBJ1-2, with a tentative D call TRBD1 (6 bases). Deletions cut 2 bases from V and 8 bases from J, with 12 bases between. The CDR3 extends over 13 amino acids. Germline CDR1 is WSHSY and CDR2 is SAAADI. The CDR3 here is CASSEGGRDGYTF. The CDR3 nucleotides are TGCGCCAGCAGTGAGGGGGGCAGGGACGGCTACACCTTC.

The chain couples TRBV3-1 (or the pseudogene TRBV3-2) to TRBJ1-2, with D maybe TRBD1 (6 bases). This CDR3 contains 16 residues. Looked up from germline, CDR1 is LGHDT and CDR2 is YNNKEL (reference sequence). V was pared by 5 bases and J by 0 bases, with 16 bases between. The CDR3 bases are TGTGCCAGCAGCAGAGGGACACTCTACTCTAACTATGGCTACACCTTC. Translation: CASSRGTLYSNYGYTF.